The sequence of this T cell receptor (beta chain) was determined in a study of blood T cells in healthy people across ages. The CDR3 is 13 residues long. Per germline, CDR1 SQVTM and CDR2 ANQGSEA. Primed by a sample-barcoded 5' primer and a J-beta primer mix, a second PCR proceeded for 7 to 11 cycles. MiXCR was run by TCRdb on the 5' RACE reads, yielding one entry per CDR3 protein. The sample records about 620,000 distinct CDR3 sequences, over 40% being singletons. This clonotype was seen a single time. A junction end diverges from the germline sequence, so it may reflect a read error. Material for sequencing was blood. The receptor comes from a woman of 80 years or more in good health. This sequence joins TRBV29-1 and TRBJ2-5; no definite D call. The CDR3 region is CSVDDIHQETQHF. The CDR3 bases are TGCAGCGTCGACGACATTCACCAAGAGACCCAGCACTTC.